These T cell receptor beta chains were read from a single sample in a study of T cell responses to AZD1222 COVID-19 vaccine. Measured with immunoSEQ multiplex PCR; TCRdb has only the in-frame clones, and not every one. This sample has approximately 150,000 clones, with under 95% found just once. This material consisted of peripheral blood, taken on day 0 of AZD1222 vaccination. These receptors were taken from an adult in good health. Both conserved end residues are part of each CDR3. Each record gives: V gene, J gene, CDR3 protein.

>TRBV4-3|TRBJ1-2
CASSQDPPQTYVPYGYTF
>TRBV10-3|TRBJ2-7
CATTHATGGSEQYF
>TRBV4-3|TRBJ1-2
CASSQVGAGGYGYTF
>TRBV6-5|TRBJ1-3
CASSYSTAFSGNTIYF
>TRBV6-5|TRBJ2-3
CASTPTIGTDTQYF
>TRBV12-2|TRBJ2-1
CASRLLQVRLGLSYNEQFF
>TRBV12-3/TRBV12-4|TRBJ1-3
CASSLGRDTIYF
>TRBV6-2/TRBV6-3|TRBJ1-6
CASSWSGVSPLHF
>TRBV15|TRBJ2-3
CATSRYPGTSGSSSDTQYF
>TRBV19|TRBJ2-2
CASTGREFTGELFF
>TRBV7-9|TRBJ2-3
CASTGGTDTQYF
>TRBV4-3|TRBJ2-7
CASSQDRTGAYEQYF
>TRBV6-5|TRBJ2-7
CASSYSIGSSYEQYF
>TRBV19|TRBJ2-7
CASSNQGTSYEQYF
>TRBV5-4|TRBJ2-3
CASRDARASTDTQYF
>TRBV19|TRBJ2-7
CATSDGNYEQYF
>TRBV29-1|TRBJ2-5
CSVQDNQETQYF
>TRBV19|TRBJ1-3
CASSTQVSNTIYF
>TRBV4-3|TRBJ2-1
CASSRWGNNEQFF
>TRBV7-9|TRBJ1-1
CASSLEAYGREAFF
>TRBV19|TRBJ1-1
CASSIGFDTEAFF
>TRBV4-3|TRBJ1-6
CASNTGYSYNSPLHF
>TRBV4-3|TRBJ1-4
CASSQTQADEKLFF
>TRBV5-1|TRBJ2-2
CASSLAVAGPNTGELFF
>TRBV15|TRBJ2-7
CATSRRVAYEQYF
>TRBV12-3/TRBV12-4|TRBJ1-2
CASRNRGHGYTF
>TRBV11-2|TRBJ1-3
CASSSQSLVGNTIYF
>TRBV11-2|TRBJ2-7
CASSSGLAGSYEQYF
>TRBV5-1|TRBJ1-2
CASSSNPAVSYGYTF
>TRBV7-2|TRBJ2-2
CASSLDRSSTGELFF
>TRBV6-5|TRBJ1-1
CASRIMNTEAFF
>TRBV5-1|TRBJ1-1
CASSSQMNTEAFF
>TRBV5-1|TRBJ1-1
CASSFQGMNTEAFF
>TRBV29-1|TRBJ2-7
CSVEDPTSAYEQYF
>TRBV20-1|TRBJ2-5
CSASSQETQYF
>TRBV29-1|TRBJ1-2
CSVSGVEGYTF
>TRBV5-1|TRBJ1-1
CASSLVGTEIIGAFF
>TRBV19|TRBJ2-7
CATKPQGSNSYEQYF
>TRBV4-3|TRBJ1-5
CASSQVEGQPQHF
>TRBV7-2|TRBJ2-7
CASSLLRGGGYEQYF
>TRBV13|TRBJ2-2
CASSLGGSNTGELFF
>TRBV19|TRBJ2-7
CASSIADSYEQYF
>TRBV6-2/TRBV6-3|TRBJ2-7
CASSYPRLAGSYEQYF